Below, 16 T cell receptor beta chains from the same sample are listed, as sequenced in a study of beta chain features in type 1 diabetes. Isolated RNA was reverse transcribed in full, so expressed TCRB transcripts were sequenced. Libraries were prepared by immunoSEQ multiplex PCR; TCRdb keeps only in-frame clonotypes and omits some of them. The table includes some 240,000 clones, about 11% detected once. Sequenced: central memory CD4+ T cells from blood. These receptors came from a man aged 18-30 years in good health.

In its sample, this clone was seen a few times. The rearrangement joins TRBV6-6 to TRBJ2-1, with 10 bases lining up with TRBD2. The CDR3 spans 15 residues. Germline V gene data show CDR1 as MNHNY and CDR2 as SVGAGI (reference sequence). V lost 9 bases and J lost 5; bases outside the gene matches: 10. The CDR3 nucleotides read TGTGCCAGTAGCGGGAGGCTCTATTCGAACAATGAGCAGTTCTTC. Its protein product is CASSGRLYSNNEQFF.

The count of this clone is one. V gene TRBV18 combines with J gene TRBJ2-2, with 11 nucleotides matching TRBD2. V lost 0 bases, J lost 0 bases, and 9 bases stayed unmatched. Germline CDR1 is KGHSH and CDR2 is LQKENI. The CDR3 is 20 amino acids. Here the CDR3 reads CASSPPDGLAGGANTGELFF. The CDR3 nucleotides are TGTGCCAGCTCACCACCCGATGGGCTAGCGGGAGGAGCGAACACCGGGGAGCTGTTTTTT.

This clone was found a few times. The CDR3 nucleotides read TGCGCCAGCAGCCTAAACAGGGCCACTGAAGCTTTCTTT. It yields the protein CASSLNRATEAFF. The chain employs TRBV4-3 and TRBJ1-1; D possibly corresponds to TRBD1 (6 bases). The CDR3 totals 13 residues. Germline CDR1 LGHNA, CDR2 YSLEER. Trimming took off 4 bases at V and 4 bases at J, with 10 bases between the two ends.

CDR3 region: CASTPPGGGSEKLFF. For the CDR3, the DNA is TGTGCCAGCACCCCTCCGGGGGGTGGTAGTGAAAAACTGTTTTTT. This chain links TRBV2 with TRBJ1-4; D possibly corresponds to TRBD1 (5 bases). The germline V gene encodes CDR1 SNHLY and CDR2 FYNNEI. V was pared by 7 bases and J by 7 bases, with 19 bases between. This CDR3 has 15 residues.

This clone was recorded a few times. The J gene is TRBJ2-1, the V gene TRBV19; perhaps D is TRBD1 or TRBD2 (5 bases each). Trimming removed 4 bases from V and 3 bases from J, with 13 bases in between. The CDR3 loop spans 15 amino acids. Germline lookup yields CDR1 LNHDA and CDR2 SQIVND (reference sequence). CDR3 sequence (DNA): TGTGCCAGTAGTACCCGGGACCCCCTCTACAATGAGCAGTTCTTC. This codes for CASSTRDPLYNEQFF. The complete variable domain, with remaining parts taken from reference TRBV19 and TRBJ2-1, reads DGGITQSPKYLFRKEGQNVTLSCEQNLNHDAMYWYRQDPGQGLRLIYYSQIVNDFQKGDIAEGYSVSREKKESFPLTVTSAQKNPTAFYLCASSTRDPLYNEQFFGPGTRLTVL.

The chain has TRBV30 and TRBJ2-7; D uncertain. In germline, CDR1 is GTSNPN, CDR2 SVGIG (reference sequence). There are 9 residues in the CDR3. As DNA, the CDR3 is TGTCAGGTGGTCTACGAGCAGTACTTC. Translated, it gives CQVVYEQYF.

This clone has a count of ten or more. The J gene is TRBJ1-5, the V gene TRBV2, with 9 bases matching TRBD1. The CDR3 is 14 amino acids. Germline V CDR1 and CDR2: SNHLY, FYNNEI. V lost 8 bases and J lost 2; bases outside the gene matches: 4. The CDR3 loop is CASGGQGGNQPQHF. CDR3 sequence (DNA): TGTGCCAGCGGGGGACAGGGTGGCAATCAGCCCCAGCATTTT. Variable domain in full (rest from reference TRBV2 and TRBJ1-5): EPEVTQTPSHQVTQMGQEVILRCVPISNHLYFYWYRQILGQKVEFLVSFYNNEISEKSEIFDDQFSVERPDGSNFTLKIRSTKLEDSAMYFCASGGQGGNQPQHFGDGTRLSIL.

The V and J genes are TRBV19 and TRBJ1-1; D perhaps matches TRBD1 (5 bases). The CDR3 has 12 amino acids. V was shortened by 5 bases and J by 4 bases, with 8 bases between the two germline ends. The V gene's germline CDR1 is LNHDA and CDR2 SQIVND (reference sequence). CDR3 sequence: CASSQGFTEAFF. The CDR3 DNA is TGTGCCAGTAGTCAGGGTTTCACTGAAGCTTTCTTT.

The chain is built from TRBV9 and TRBJ1-2; 8 bases agree with TRBD1. This CDR3 has 14 residues. V was pared by 0 bases and J by 8 bases, with 6 bases of the junction left unmatched. Germline values: CDR1 SGDLS, CDR2 YYNGEE. CDR3: CASSVEQGAQGYTF. In DNA, the CDR3 is TGTGCCAGCAGCGTAGAGCAGGGGGCGCAGGGCTACACCTTC.

CDR3 in DNA: TGTGCCTCCAAACCACAGGGTCGGGGTGAAGCTTTCTTT. The encoded protein is CASKPQGRGEAFF. V is TRBV10-3 and J is TRBJ1-1, with D tentatively TRBD1 (6 bases). The CDR3 runs to 13 residues. V lost 11 bases, J lost 7 bases, and 20 bases lay in between. Germline values: CDR1 ENHRY, CDR2 SYGVKD.

This clone was recorded a few times. The junction differs from germline at one of its ends, possibly a read error. This chain joins TRBV18 and TRBJ2-7; D is uncertain. The CDR3 has 14 amino acids. CDR1 and CDR2 (germline): KGHSH, LQKENI. The CDR3 nucleotides read TGTGCCAGCGCACCACCGAACAGCGTCTACGAGCAGTACTTC. Translation: CASAPPNSVYEQYF.

As to this clone: Being one base from a much bigger clone, this may be a read error. The chain uses TRBV30 and TRBJ2-6, with TRBD1 identical over 8 bases. The trim removed 4 bases at V and 0 bases at J, leaving 5 bases unmatched. Germline V gives CDR1 GTSNPN, CDR2 SVGIG (reference sequence). The CDR3 covers 16 residues. The CDR3 loop is CAWTTTGVSGANVLTF. The CDR3 DNA follows: TGTGCCTGGACCACGACAGGGGTCTCTGGGGCCAACGTCCTGACTTTC.

This clone was counted many times. This sequence joins TRBV29-1 and TRBJ2-1; TRBD2 matches at 10 bases. The CDR3 is 14 amino acids. The V segment lost 6 bases and the J segment 5 bases; nucleotides outside the gene matches: 7. CDR1 SQVTM and CDR2 ANQGSEA come from the germline V gene. CDR3 protein: CSVGGLAANNEQFF. The CDR3 nucleotides are TGCAGCGTCGGAGGACTAGCGGCAAACAATGAGCAGTTCTTC.

This clone appeared a few times. One junction end disagrees with the germline gene, perhaps due to a read error. In the same sample, other DNA sequences code for this CDR3. The gene calls are TRBV29-1 and TRBJ2-3, with a possible D match to TRBD1 (5 bases). Germline V lookup: CDR1 SQVTM, CDR2 ANQGSEA. The CDR3 totals 13 residues. The CDR3 coding sequence is TGCAGCGTTGGGCCCGACAGCACCGATACGCAGTATTTT. Residues: CSVGPDSTDTQYF.

Only a few counts were recorded for this clone. The chain couples TRBV7-2 to TRBJ2-7; possible D gene TRBD1, 5 bases. Germline assignment: CDR1 SGHTA and CDR2 FQGNSA. CDR3 length: 14 amino acids. Trimming left V 0 bases short and J 6 bases short, with 12 bases between. Here the CDR3 reads CASSLAGAHLEQYF. The CDR3 nucleotides read TGTGCCAGCAGCTTAGCAGGGGCGCATCTCGAGCAGTACTTC.

This clone appeared many times. Other DNA sequences of this sample code for an identical CDR3. The rearrangement joins TRBV6-1 to TRBJ2-7; D possibly corresponds to TRBD2 (6 bases). Germline CDR1 MNHNS, CDR2 SASEGT. The CDR3 is made up of 15 amino acids. The V and J ends lost 7 bases and 1 base respectively, with 17 bases between them. CDR3 protein: CASIRSGGRSYEQYF. The CDR3 nucleotides are TGTGCCAGCATCCGTTCCGGGGGTCGGTCCTACGAGCAGTACTTC.